This entry describes one T cell receptor beta chain. The target antigen is unknown. Participating donors were healthy, HIV-negative adults free of recent acute infections or vaccinations. Genomic DNA, for the unsorted samples, came from 75 million to 95 million PBMCs. Germline V gene data show CDR1 as SGDLS and CDR2 as YYNGEE. CDR3 length: 15 residues. V was clipped by 4 bases and J by 0 bases, with 14 bases between them. Authors' analysis steps: Junction-only sequences produced by ImmunoSEQ had no quality scores, so filtering differed. Only in-frame clones appear in the TCRdb table, and some are missing; sequencing was by immunoSEQ multiplex PCR. That table gives V, J and clone size, and the DNA gave D and trimming. The data hold around 440,000 clones, with over 60% observed a single time. The sample belongs to a study of shared clonotypes between healthy human individuals. Study-wide points: The diversity represented, both genetic and in exposure history, was limited by few donors.

Material for sequencing was PBMCs. This sequence joins TRBV9 and TRBJ2-7; unclear D gene. This receptor was taken from a woman aged 40 to 49 in good health. Some clones in this sample may be carry-over from other donors' samples. CDR3 loop: CASSPRLASSYEQYF. In DNA form, the CDR3 reads TGTGCCAGCAGCCCCCGACTCGCTAGCTCCTACGAGCAGTACTTC.